This T cell receptor beta chain was recorded in a study of cytomegalovirus exposure and HLA in healthy donors. In the study overall: There were 65 million to 85 million unique TCRs (from HLA-typed donors) in an early data release. Within the Caucasian-associated ancestry cluster were roughly 79% of the roughly 400 genotyped donors. Findings and caveats of the study: Investigators reported 150 to 200 TCR beta chains as tied to cytomegalovirus. Per published accounts, TCR beta sequences correctly predicted the HLA-A and HLA-B alleles of most subjects.

The PCR contained 60 Vbeta and 13 Jbeta primers. TCRdb's copy holds only in-frame clones and misses some; the assay was immunoSEQ multiplex PCR. This sample carries around 140,000 clones, around 80% of them seen once, and the ten largest clones take around 13%. The CDR3 extends over 15 amino acids. V was shortened by 2 bases and J by 1 base, with 9 bases between the two germline ends. Germline loops: CDR1 MGHRA, CDR2 YSYEKL. In the case of this clone: Its antigen is not identified.

What was sequenced was PBMCs. The receptor was isolated from a man between 35 and 55 years old in good health and CMV-seropositive. This chain joins TRBV4-1 and TRBJ2-1; maybe TRBD1 (5 bases). The CDR3 nucleotides are TGCGCCAGCAGCCAATTCGACAGATCCTACAATGAGCAGTTCTTC. This gives the protein CASSQFDRSYNEQFF.